This TCR beta chain appears in the sequencing data of a study of blood T cell repertoires in COVID-19. Looking at the study overall: The United States, Italy and Spain provided the acute and convalescent COVID-19 samples. The cDNA or gDNA used as material had been derived from T cells, B-cell-depleted T cells, or PBMCs.

The CDR3 is 15 amino acids. CDR1 is SGDLS and CDR2 is YYNGEE in the germline V gene. The ends lost 3 bases at V and 4 bases at J; junction bases unmatched: 3. Per the original methods: Nucleated cell number was recorded as an estimate derived from reference gene primer amplification. Data came from immunoSEQ multiplex PCR; TCRdb stores just in-frame clones and leaves some out. V and J calls and clone size are copied from that table; D and trimming were computed from the DNA. The sample contains about 81,000 clones, roughly 86% of which appear only once. The sequence was collected from a human donor in a cohort sampled during active COVID-19. The sequenced sample was peripheral blood. The genes are TRBV9 and TRBJ2-1; 11 bases are a match to TRBD2. The CDR3 region has the DNA TGTGCCAGCAGCGCGGGACTAGCGGATTACAATGAGCAGTTCTTC. It encodes CASSAGLADYNEQFF.